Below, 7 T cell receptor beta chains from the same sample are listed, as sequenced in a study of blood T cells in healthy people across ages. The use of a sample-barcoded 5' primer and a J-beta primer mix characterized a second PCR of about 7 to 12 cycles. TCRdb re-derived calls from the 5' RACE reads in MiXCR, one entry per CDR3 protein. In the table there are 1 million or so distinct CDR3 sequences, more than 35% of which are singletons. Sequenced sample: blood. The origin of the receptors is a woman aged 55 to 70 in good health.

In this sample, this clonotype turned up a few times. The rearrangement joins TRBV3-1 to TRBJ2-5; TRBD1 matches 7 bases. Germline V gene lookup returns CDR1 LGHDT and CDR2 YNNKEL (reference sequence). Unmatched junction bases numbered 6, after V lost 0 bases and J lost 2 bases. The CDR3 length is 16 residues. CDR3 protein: CASSQDARTGQETQYF. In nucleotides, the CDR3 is TGTGCCAGCAGCCAAGATGCTAGGACAGGACAAGAGACCCAGTACTTC.

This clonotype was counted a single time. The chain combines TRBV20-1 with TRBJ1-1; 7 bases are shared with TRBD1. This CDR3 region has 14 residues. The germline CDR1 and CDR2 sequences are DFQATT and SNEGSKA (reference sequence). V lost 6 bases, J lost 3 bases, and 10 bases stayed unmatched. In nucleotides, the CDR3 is TGCAGTGCCCGTCCAGGGGGACGGCACACTGAAGCTTTCTTT. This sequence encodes CSARPGGRHTEAFF.

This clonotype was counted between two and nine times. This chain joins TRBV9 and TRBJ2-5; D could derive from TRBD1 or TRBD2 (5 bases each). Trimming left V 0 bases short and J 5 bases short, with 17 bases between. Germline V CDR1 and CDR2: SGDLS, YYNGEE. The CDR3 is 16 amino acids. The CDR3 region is CASSVGSNGARETQYF. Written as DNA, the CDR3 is TGTGCCAGCAGCGTAGGATCGAACGGGGCTCGGGAGACCCAGTACTTC.

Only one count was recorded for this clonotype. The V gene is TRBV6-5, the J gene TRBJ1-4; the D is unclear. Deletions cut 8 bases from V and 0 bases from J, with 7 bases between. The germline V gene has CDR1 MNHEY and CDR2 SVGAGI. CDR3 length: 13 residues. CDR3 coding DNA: TGTGCCAGCGAGGCAGCAACTAATGAAAAACTGTTTTTT. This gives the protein CASEAATNEKLFF.

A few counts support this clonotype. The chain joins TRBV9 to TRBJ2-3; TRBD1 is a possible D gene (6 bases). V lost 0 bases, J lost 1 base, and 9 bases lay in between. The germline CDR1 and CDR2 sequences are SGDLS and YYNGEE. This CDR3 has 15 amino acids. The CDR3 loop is CASSVDEGGTDTQYF. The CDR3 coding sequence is TGTGCCAGCAGCGTAGATGAGGGGGGCACAGATACGCAGTATTTT.

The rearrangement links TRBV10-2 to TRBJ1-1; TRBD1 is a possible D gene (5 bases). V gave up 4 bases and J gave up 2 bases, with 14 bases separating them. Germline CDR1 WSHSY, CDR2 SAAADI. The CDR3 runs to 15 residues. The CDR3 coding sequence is TGCGCCAGCAGTGGGAGGGGCGCTGTAAACACTGAAGCTTTCTTT. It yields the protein CASSGRGAVNTEAFF.

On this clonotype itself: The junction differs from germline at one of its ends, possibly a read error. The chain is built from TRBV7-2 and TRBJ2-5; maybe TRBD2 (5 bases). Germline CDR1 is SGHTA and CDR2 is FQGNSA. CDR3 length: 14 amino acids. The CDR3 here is CASSIARESETQYF. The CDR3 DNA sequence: TGTGCCAGCAGCATAGCCCGGGAATCGGAGACCCAGTACTTC.